These 20 T cell receptor beta chains came from one sample sequenced in a study of somatic mutations in cytotoxic T cells in rheumatoid arthritis. Assay used: immunoSEQ multiplex PCR; TCRdb lists only in-frame clones, some missing. The table has approximately 19,000 clones, over 60% seen once. Sequences were obtained from CD8+ T cells sorted from blood. The source is an adult with rheumatoid arthritis.

This chain joins TRBV19 and TRBJ1-3; D may be TRBD1 (5 bases). Per the germline V gene, CDR1 is LNHDA and CDR2 is SQIVND (reference sequence). Trimming took 6 bases from V and 2 from J, leaving 14 bases between them. There are 15 residues in the CDR3. This chain's CDR3 is CASSAAGGTGNTIYF. CDR3 nucleotide sequence: TGTGCCAGTAGCGCGGCGGGGGGGACTGGAAACACCATATATTTT.

The chain carries TRBV13 and TRBJ1-2, with 7 bases that match TRBD1. Germline lookup yields CDR1 PRHDT and CDR2 FYEKMQ (reference sequence). The CDR3 spans 13 residues. V gave up 10 bases and J gave up 5 bases; unmatched junction bases: 10. The CDR3 region has the DNA TGTGCCATCCGCCCGGGGACAGCTTATGGCTACACCTTC. Protein sequence: CAIRPGTAYGYTF.

This chain joins TRBV5-1 and TRBJ2-1; 7 bases map to TRBD2. V dropped 0 bases and J dropped 1; count of bases not matched to a gene: 7. This CDR3 comprises 17 residues. Per the germline V gene, CDR1 is SGHRS and CDR2 is YFSETQ. CDR3 loop: CASSLAWEGESYNEQFF. DNA for the CDR3: TGCGCCAGCAGCTTGGCCTGGGAGGGCGAATCCTACAATGAGCAGTTCTTC.

This chain joins TRBV11-2 and TRBJ1-1; tentative D call: TRBD1 (5 bases). CDR3 size: 14 residues. The V end lost 4 bases, the J end lost 6 bases, and 15 bases lay between the germline ends. Germline CDR1 is SGHAT and CDR2 is FQNNGV. The CDR3 sequence: CASSSDIGFPEAFF. CDR3 nucleotides: TGTGCCAGCAGCTCGGACATCGGTTTCCCTGAAGCTTTCTTT.

CDR3 sequence: CAWSPKQGLFYEQYF. The CDR3 nucleotides are TGTGCCTGGAGCCCTAAACAGGGCCTCTTTTACGAGCAGTACTTC. The chain combines TRBV30 with TRBJ2-7, with D tentatively TRBD1 (6 bases). Germline CDR1 and CDR2: GTSNPN and SVGIG (reference sequence). The CDR3 extends over 15 amino acids. V shed 3 bases and J shed 4 bases, with 19 bases lying between them.

The V call is TRBV20-1, the J call TRBJ2-7; D is uncertain. The CDR3 runs to 11 residues. V lost 5 bases and J lost 6, with 11 bases in between. The V gene's germline CDR1 is DFQATT and CDR2 SNEGSKA (reference sequence). This CDR3 reads CSAPRLVEQYF. Written as DNA, the CDR3 is TGCAGTGCTCCCCGATTGGTCGAGCAGTACTTC.

J is TRBJ2-7 and V is TRBV11-3; D may be TRBD2 (5 bases). V lost 3 bases and J 12 bases, leaving 15 bases between the germline ends. Germline CDR1 and CDR2: SGHNT and YENEEA. The length of the CDR3 is 12 residues. The DNA of the CDR3 is TGTGCCAGCAGCTTCCAGAGGGCCTCCCCGTACTTC. It specifies CASSFQRASPYF.

The rearrangement links TRBV28 to TRBJ1-6; D remains unclear. Germline loops: CDR1 MDHEN, CDR2 SYDVKM. Trimming removed 4 bases at V and 10 bases at J, with 5 bases between. This CDR3 spans 11 amino acids. CDR3 in DNA: TGTGCCAGCAGTTCCCTATCACCCCTCCACTTT. Amino acid sequence: CASSSLSPLHF.

Here the CDR3 reads CTRAAPGYGYTF. The CDR3 nucleotides read TGTACGAGGGCGGCGCCAGGCTATGGCTACACCTTC. V and J are TRBV10-3 and TRBJ1-2; D not resolved. The CDR3 contains 12 residues. Germline V CDR1 and CDR2: ENHRY, SYGVKD.

This sequence joins TRBV13 and TRBJ2-3; D might be TRBD2 (5 bases). The ends were cut back, 2 bases at V and 6 bases at J, with 6 bases in the middle. The CDR3 loop spans 12 amino acids. Germline lookup yields CDR1 PRHDT and CDR2 FYEKMQ (reference sequence). The CDR3 DNA reads TGTGCCAGCAGCTTAAGGAGGGATACGCAGTATTTT. Protein: CASSLRRDTQYF.

The chain uses TRBV5-4 and TRBJ1-4; maybe TRBD1 (6 bases). The germline V gene encodes CDR1 SGHNT and CDR2 YYREEE (reference sequence). Deletions cut 4 bases from V and 3 bases from J, with 10 bases between. This CDR3 has 14 residues. This CDR3 reads CASSPGEANEKLFF. CDR3 nucleotides: TGTGCCAGCAGCCCAGGGGAGGCTAATGAAAAACTGTTTTTT.

The chain is built from TRBV5-6 and TRBJ2-7; 8 bases are shared with TRBD1. Germline assignment: CDR1 SGHDT and CDR2 YYEEEE. The CDR3 is 18 amino acids. J was trimmed by 3 bases and V by 0 bases; bases with no gene match: 14. The CDR3 is CASSLGELKGQGFYEQYF. The CDR3 DNA sequence: TGTGCCAGCAGCTTGGGGGAGTTGAAAGGACAGGGCTTCTACGAGCAGTACTTC.

This clone occurred once. CDR3 sequence (DNA): TGTGCCAGCAGCGACAGCGGGAAAGAGACCCAGTACTTC. It is translated as CASSDSGKETQYF. The chain is built from TRBV7-9 and TRBJ2-5; TRBD2 matches 7 bases. CDR3 length equals 13 residues. Germline V CDR1 and CDR2: SEHNR, FQNEAQ (reference sequence). Trimming at V came to 5 bases and at J to 3 bases, leaving 3 bases not matched to a gene.

The chain employs TRBV27 and TRBJ2-1; 7 nucleotides line up with TRBD2. From germline, CDR1 is MNHEY and CDR2 SMNVEV (reference sequence). V gave up 3 bases and J gave up 9 bases; unmatched junction bases: 2. The CDR3 totals 12 residues. The CDR3 here is CASSFPGGEQFF. CDR3 DNA sequence: TGTGCCAGCAGTTTTCCGGGGGGTGAGCAGTTCTTC.

V gene TRBV14 combines with J gene TRBJ1-2, with TRBD1 as a possible D gene (6 bases). The CDR3 extends over 16 amino acids. Germline V lookup: CDR1 SGHDN, CDR2 FVKESK. Trimming left V 0 bases short and J 3 bases short, with 14 bases between. The CDR3 DNA reads TGTGCCAGCAGCCAAGAGCCGGGGGGCGTGTACTATGGCTACACCTTC. This sequence encodes CASSQEPGGVYYGYTF. The full variable domain, in which reference TRBV14 and TRBJ1-2 provide the parts outside the CDR3, is EAGVTQFPSHSVIEKGQTVTLRCDPISGHDNLYWYRRVMGKEIKFLLHFVKESKQDESGMPNNRFLAERTGGTYSTLKVQPAELEDSGVYFCASSQEPGGVYYGYTFGSGTRLTVV.

The chain carries TRBV2 and TRBJ2-2; D not resolved. V lost 0 bases to trimming and J lost 5 bases, with 1 base between them. Per the germline V gene, CDR1 is SNHLY and CDR2 is FYNNEI. CDR3 length: 12 residues. The DNA for the CDR3 is TGTGCCAGCAGTGAAGCGACCGGGGAGCTGTTTTTT. It codes for CASSEATGELFF.

The chain combines TRBV9 with TRBJ1-5; tentative D call: TRBD1 (5 bases). V lost 4 bases and J 2 bases, leaving 13 bases between the germline ends. This CDR3 has 15 amino acids. Germline CDR1 SGDLS, CDR2 YYNGEE. For the CDR3, the DNA is TGTGCCAGCAGCCCCACTGGGGGGGGCAATCAGCCCCAGCATTTT. Residues: CASSPTGGGNQPQHF.

This sequence joins TRBV19 and TRBJ1-2; the match to TRBD1 covers 9 bases. The CDR3 consists of 16 residues. Trimming took 1 base from V and 2 from J; bases not matched to a gene: 5. The germline gives CDR1 LNHDA, CDR2 SQIVND (reference sequence). The CDR3 protein is CASSIGQGVQNYGYTF. The DNA of the CDR3 is TGTGCCAGTAGTATAGGACAGGGGGTACAGAACTATGGCTACACCTTC.

The chain uses TRBV7-9 and TRBJ1-1; no reliable D call. V was clipped by 1 base and J by 7 bases, with 10 bases between them. The CDR3 is made up of 13 amino acids. CDR1 is SEHNR, CDR2 FQNEAQ, per germline (reference sequence). CDR3 region: CASSLVIDYEAFF. In nucleotides, the CDR3 is TGTGCCAGCAGCTTAGTGATCGACTATGAAGCTTTCTTT.

CDR3 residues: CASSLGHAFQETQYF. The DNA of the CDR3 is TGTGCCAGCAGCTTGGGACACGCGTTCCAAGAGACCCAGTACTTC. The chain couples TRBV5-5 to TRBJ2-5; no firm D call. The germline V gene has CDR1 SGHKS and CDR2 YYEKEE (reference sequence). V dropped 0 bases and J dropped 1 base, with 10 bases sitting between them. This CDR3 comprises 15 residues. Combining the CDR3 with reference TRBV5-5 and TRBJ2-5 gives the whole variable domain DAGVTQSPTHLIKTRGQQVTLRCSPISGHKSVSWYQQVLGQGPQFIFQYYEKEERGRGNFPDRFSARQFPNYSSELNVNALLLGDSALYLCASSLGHAFQETQYFGPGTRLLVL.